Listed below are T cell receptor beta chains from one sample, sequenced in a study of vaccination and CD4 T cells after COVID-19. TCRdb redid the calling of the PCR reads with MiXCR, one entry per CDR3 protein. The profile covers approximately 15,000 distinct CDR3 sequences, with 50% to 60% appearing a single time and about 5% taken by the ten largest. Their antigen targets remain unknown. This sample comprised CD4+ T cells from blood, cultured in vitro, obtained before SARS-CoV-2 vaccination. The origin of the receptors is a human donor who had recovered from COVID-19. Each CDR3 is given with its conserved first and last residue. The D gene is left open where the match is weak. Expanded clones are given a class, and other clones once, few, many or no size at all.

NA	TRBJ2-7	NA	TRBV28	CASSRAGQRNYEQYF	TGTGCCAGCAGTCGGGCCGGACAGAGAAACTACGAGCAGTACTTC
once	TRBJ2-5	TRBD1	TRBV6-1	CASTRTGFLETQYF	TGTGCCAGCACAAGGACAGGGTTTTTGGAGACCCAGTACTTC
once	TRBJ2-5	NA	TRBV29-1	CSVEYVGKETQYF	TGCAGCGTTGAATATGTCGGCAAAGAGACCCAGTACTTC
NA	TRBJ2-6	TRBD1	TRBV7-3	CASSLGGGGANVLTF	TGTGCCAGCAGCCTAGGGGGCGGTGGGGCCAACGTCCTGACTTTC
once	TRBJ1-3	NA	TRBV27	CASSLTKGSGNTIYF	TGTGCCAGCAGTTTAACAAAGGGATCTGGAAACACCATATATTTT
NA	TRBJ2-5	NA	TRBV18	CASSPQGEETQYF	TGTGCCAGCTCACCACAGGGGGAAGAGACCCAGTACTTC
medium-sized	TRBJ2-2	NA	TRBV6-4	CASSDIDTGELFF	TGTGCCAGCAGTGACATAGACACCGGGGAGCTGTTTTTT
few	TRBJ2-3	NA	TRBV11-2	CASSLDRLVARTDTQYF	TGTGCCAGCAGCTTAGACCGACTAGTGGCTCGCACAGATACGCAGTATTTT
NA	TRBJ2-7	TRBD2	TRBV12-3/TRBV12-4	CASSLVASGGEQYF	TGTGCCAGCAGCTTAGTAGCTAGCGGGGGCGAGCAGTACTTC
NA	TRBJ2-1	TRBD2	TRBV7-2	CASSAGLVTNEQFF	TGTGCCAGCAGCGCGGGACTAGTAACCAATGAGCAGTTCTTC
NA	TRBJ2-5	NA	TRBV5-4	CASSLGSGHPNRRQETQYF	TGTGCCAGCAGCTTGGGTTCAGGACATCCAAACAGACGTCAAGAGACCCAGTACTTC
NA	TRBJ1-2	NA	TRBV27	CASSLSSGVGYTF	TGTGCCAGCAGTTTATCCTCCGGGGTGGGCTACACCTTC
NA	TRBJ1-1	NA	TRBV19	CASMGSMNTEAFF	TGTGCCAGTATGGGGTCAATGAACACTGAAGCTTTCTTT
NA	TRBJ2-5	NA	TRBV7-2	CASSLFRGAGETQYF	TGTGCCAGCAGCTTATTCAGGGGGGCTGGGGAGACCCAGTACTTC
NA	TRBJ2-1	TRBD2	TRBV20-1	CSAPPFQREAYNEQFF	TGCAGTGCTCCCCCCTTCCAGCGGGAGGCCTACAATGAGCAGTTCTTC
NA	TRBJ1-1	NA	TRBV6-5	CASSSSFVNTEAFF	TGTGCCAGCAGTTCGTCGTTCGTGAACACTGAAGCTTTCTTT
NA	TRBJ2-3	TRBD2	TRBV25-1	CASSEFETSGSDTQYF	TGTGCCAGCAGTGAATTTGAAACTAGCGGGAGTGATACGCAGTATTTT
NA	TRBJ1-1	TRBD1	TRBV12-3/TRBV12-4	CASSRQGRNTEAFF	TGTGCCAGCAGTCGACAGGGAAGGAACACTGAAGCTTTCTTT
once	TRBJ2-7	TRBD2	TRBV29-1	CSVETGSGGEQYF	TGCAGCGTTGAAACCGGGAGCGGGGGCGAGCAGTACTTC
few	TRBJ1-5	TRBD1	TRBV19	CASSIVTGYVQPQHF	TGTGCCAGTAGTATAGTGACAGGGTATGTCCAGCCCCAGCATTTT
NA	TRBJ1-1	NA	TRBV25-1	CASSESANTEAFF	TGTGCCAGCAGTGAATCTGCGAACACTGAAGCTTTCTTT
NA	TRBJ2-3	NA	TRBV24-1	CATSDPVWDTQYF	TGTGCCACCAGTGACCCCGTATGGGATACGCAGTATTTT
NA	TRBJ1-1	NA	TRBV18	CASSPPTSVLNTEAFF	TGTGCCAGCTCACCTCCCACTTCAGTCCTCAACACTGAAGCTTTCTTT
NA	TRBJ2-3	TRBD2	TRBV5-1	CASSFGLAGADTQYF	TGCGCCAGCAGCTTCGGACTAGCGGGAGCAGATACGCAGTATTTT
few	TRBJ1-2	NA	TRBV20-1	CSARTPSGYTF	TGCAGTGCTAGGACCCCGTCGGGCTACACCTTC
NA	TRBJ2-7	TRBD2	TRBV27	CASSPYGTSGRAYEQYF	TGTGCCAGCAGCCCTTACGGGACTAGCGGGAGGGCCTACGAGCAGTACTTC
few	TRBJ2-2	TRBD1	TRBV19	CASSHRGYPQPGELFF	TGTGCCAGTAGTCACAGGGGGTATCCCCAGCCCGGGGAGCTGTTTTTT
NA	TRBJ1-2	NA	TRBV27	CASSRPGHNGYTF	TGTGCCAGCAGTCGCCCGGGACACAATGGCTACACCTTC
NA	TRBJ2-2	TRBD1	TRBV27	CASSLSDRGAGELFF	TGTGCCAGCAGTTTATCGGACAGGGGGGCCGGGGAGCTGTTTTTT
NA	TRBJ2-5	NA	TRBV20-1	CSARDPRQGGQETQYF	TGCAGTGCTAGAGATCCACGGCAGGGAGGTCAAGAGACCCAGTACTTC
NA	TRBJ1-6	NA	TRBV5-6	CASSLVSSFQGNSPLHF	TGTGCCAGCAGCTTGGTATCCTCCTTTCAGGGTAATTCACCCCTCCACTTT
NA	TRBJ2-2	TRBD2	TRBV27	CASLAGGNTGELFF	TGTGCCAGCTTAGCGGGTGGAAACACCGGGGAGCTGTTTTTT
few	TRBJ1-5	NA	TRBV4-1	CASSQDRGGFYQPQHF	TGCGCCAGCAGCCAAGATCGGGGGGGATTTTATCAGCCCCAGCATTTT
once	TRBJ2-7	NA	TRBV23-1	CARRASPQYF	TGCGCTCGCCGAGCCTCACCGCAGTACTTC
NA	TRBJ2-3	TRBD1	TRBV12-3/TRBV12-4	CASLSLGQGTDTQYF	TGTGCCAGCCTCAGCCTGGGACAGGGAACAGATACGCAGTATTTT
NA	TRBJ1-1	NA	TRBV19	CASQTGVLRAFF	TGTGCCAGCCAGACCGGGGTTCTGCGGGCTTTCTTT
NA	TRBJ1-1	NA	TRBV6-2/TRBV6-3	CASSYGPLGMNTEAFF	TGTGCCAGCAGTTACGGGCCACTAGGGATGAACACTGAAGCTTTCTTT
once	TRBJ2-3	NA	TRBV7-9	CASSLGGRADTQYF	TGTGCCAGCAGCTTAGGTGGTCGCGCAGATACGCAGTATTTT
NA	TRBJ1-6	TRBD1	TRBV6-1	CASRQGLSSPLHF	TGTGCCAGCCGACAGGGCTTAAGTTCACCCCTCCACTTT
NA	TRBJ2-3	TRBD2	TRBV7-6	CASSLLAGVGTDTQYF	TGTGCCAGCAGCTTACTAGCGGGAGTAGGGACAGATACGCAGTATTTT
NA	TRBJ1-5	NA	TRBV20-1	CSANPHRGNQPQHF	TGCAGTGCTAACCCCCACAGGGGCAATCAGCCCCAGCATTTT
NA	TRBJ1-1	NA	TRBV11-2	CASSLGLLNTEAFF	TGTGCCAGCAGCTTAGGCCTACTGAACACTGAAGCTTTCTTT
NA	TRBJ2-7	NA	TRBV7-8	CASSRTGEQYF	TGTGCCAGCAGCCGGACGGGCGAGCAGTACTTC
NA	TRBJ2-5	TRBD1	TRBV25-1	CASRDRGRETQYF	TGTGCCAGCAGGGACAGGGGGCGGGAGACCCAGTACTTC
once	TRBJ2-7	TRBD1	TRBV12-3/TRBV12-4	CASSPGQGYEQYF	TGTGCCAGCAGCCCCGGACAGGGTTACGAGCAGTACTTC
NA	TRBJ2-7	NA	TRBV7-9	CASSSTDRSYEQYF	TGTGCCAGCAGCTCAACGGACAGATCCTACGAGCAGTACTTC
medium-sized	TRBJ2-2	TRBD2	TRBV7-3	CASSPSGGTGELFF	TGTGCCAGCAGCCCGAGCGGGGGCACCGGGGAGCTGTTTTTT
NA	TRBJ2-7	NA	TRBV7-2	CASSVAGPYYEQYF	TGTGCCAGCAGCGTTGCGGGACCCTACTACGAGCAGTACTTC
NA	TRBJ1-1	NA	TRBV28	CASSSGGGLKPAFF	TGTGCCAGCAGTTCAGGAGGGGGGCTTAAGCCAGCTTTCTTT
NA	TRBJ2-4	TRBD2	TRBV11-1	CASSRRAGADVAKNIQYF	TGTGCCAGCAGCAGACGAGCGGGGGCCGACGTAGCCAAAAACATTCAGTACTTC
NA	TRBJ1-5	TRBD1	TRBV24-1	CATSDRSREDRGRGTRPQHF	TGTGCCACCAGTGATAGATCAAGGGAAGACAGGGGGCGAGGGACTCGGCCCCAGCATTTT
NA	TRBJ1-5	NA	TRBV6-5	CASSSGSIYQPQHF	TGTGCCAGCAGTTCCGGGAGTATTTATCAGCCCCAGCATTTT
NA	TRBJ1-2	NA	TRBV19	CASSAQNPNYGYTF	TGTGCCAGTAGTGCACAGAACCCTAACTATGGCTACACCTTC
NA	TRBJ2-7	NA	TRBV12-3/TRBV12-4	CASSQSGGTPYEQYF	TGTGCCAGCAGTCAATCGGGGGGCACGCCCTACGAGCAGTACTTC